The rows below give T cell receptor beta chains drawn from one sample of a study of blood T cell repertoires in COVID-19. Using immunoSEQ multiplex PCR, the repertoire was profiled, and TCRdb retains in-frame clones only, with some absent. The data hold over 85,000 clones, with 85% observed a single time. The sample was peripheral blood. Receptors originate from a man aged 55-75 years with acute or convalescent COVID-19. Both conserved end residues are part of each CDR3. The D gene is left open where the match is weak. Size is omitted from some rows. Given values are once, few, many or a class for expanded clones.

clone size	V gene	J gene	D gene	CDR3 DNA	CDR3 protein
.	TRBV6-5	TRBJ2-7	.	TGTGCCTCGAACAGGGTCGGGTACGAGCAGTACTTC	CASNRVGYEQYF
.	TRBV2	TRBJ1-4	TRBD1	TGTGCCAGCAGGCCCCGGACAGGGGGCGGAGGAGGCCTGTTTTTT	CASRPRTGGGGGLFF
.	TRBV5-1	TRBJ1-2	.	TGCGCCAGCAGCTTACAGGTGGAGCAAGGCTACACCTTC	CASSLQVEQGYTF
.	TRBV6-2/TRBV6-3	TRBJ2-6	.	TGTGCCAGCAGTTTCGCGGGGGCCAACGTCCTGACTTTC	CASSFAGANVLTF
.	TRBV5-4	TRBJ2-1	.	TGTGCCAGCAGCTTAACGCAGGGGATCTCCTACAATGAGCAGTTCTTC	CASSLTQGISYNEQFF
.	TRBV6-5	TRBJ1-6	.	TGTGCCAGCAACAGGGTTGTGAATTCACCCCTCCACTTT	CASNRVVNSPLHF
.	TRBV5-1	TRBJ2-6	TRBD1	TGCGCCAGCAGCTTACCCGGGACAGGGGCAGGGGCCAACGTCCTGACTTTC	CASSLPGTGAGANVLTF
.	TRBV27	TRBJ2-5	.	TGTGCCAGCAGTTTATCAAGGAGAGAAGAGACCCAGTACTTC	CASSLSRREETQYF
.	TRBV12-3/TRBV12-4	TRBJ1-1	TRBD1	TGTGCCAGCAGTTTGCAGGGGGGCACTGAAGCTTTCTTT	CASSLQGGTEAFF
.	TRBV10-3	TRBJ2-2	TRBD1	TGTGCCATCCAGGACAGGGGCGACACCGGGGAGCTGTTTTTT	CAIQDRGDTGELFF
.	TRBV10-2	TRBJ2-1	.	TGCGCCAGCAGTGAGTCGCGGAGTGAGCAGTTCTTC	CASSESRSEQFF
.	TRBV20-1	TRBJ2-3	TRBD2	TGCAGTGCTAGTATAGGGACTAGCGGGGGGTCCACAGATACGCAGTATTTT	CSASIGTSGGSTDTQYF
.	TRBV29-1	TRBJ1-2	.	TGCAGCGTTGAGGGCAGGGGTAACTATGGCTACACCTTC	CSVEGRGNYGYTF
.	TRBV6-5	TRBJ1-1	TRBD1	TGTGCCAGCAGTTACGACAGGGGGTGGAACACTGAAGCTTTCTTT	CASSYDRGWNTEAFF
few	TRBV6-2/TRBV6-3	TRBJ2-5	TRBD2	TGTGCCAGCAGTTACCAACTAGCGGGGAGAGAGACCCAGTACTTC	CASSYQLAGRETQYF
.	TRBV10-3	TRBJ2-3	TRBD1	TGTGCCATCAGTGCGGGACAGGGGGGGACAGATACGCAGTATTTT	CAISAGQGGTDTQYF
.	TRBV7-3	TRBJ2-5	TRBD2	TGTGCCAGCAGCTTCGGGGGGGCCCCTGGGGAGACCCAGTACTTC	CASSFGGAPGETQYF
.	TRBV5-4	TRBJ2-7	.	TGTGCCAGCAGCTTGGCGGCGGGGCCGGCCTACGAGCAGTACTTC	CASSLAAGPAYEQYF
.	TRBV18	TRBJ1-5	TRBD1	TGTGCCAGCTCACAGGGGGCGGACAATCAGCCCCAGCATTTT	CASSQGADNQPQHF
.	TRBV10-3	TRBJ2-7	.	TGTGCCATCAGTGACCAGGGGACCTCCTCCTACGAGCAGTACTTC	CAISDQGTSSYEQYF
.	TRBV2	TRBJ2-1	TRBD2	TGTGCCAGCAGTGACCCGGGACTAGCGGGGCCTCAGAATGAGCAGTTCTTC	CASSDPGLAGPQNEQFF
.	TRBV4-2	TRBJ2-7	TRBD1	TGTGCCAGCAGCCAAGGACAGGGGAGACACGAGCAGTACTTC	CASSQGQGRHEQYF
once	TRBV5-4	TRBJ1-3	.	TGTGCCAGCAGCGGGGGACATATGAACACCATATATTTT	CASSGGHMNTIYF
.	TRBV15	TRBJ2-6	.	TGTGCCACCATCCGGCACAAGGGAGGTTACGGGGCCAACGTCCTGACTTTC	CATIRHKGGYGANVLTF
once	TRBV10-3	TRBJ1-2	TRBD1	TGTGCCATCAGCGGGACAGGAGGTGGCTATGGCTACACCTTC	CAISGTGGGYGYTF
.	TRBV5-4	TRBJ1-2	.	TGTGCCAGCAGCTGGGACACGAACTATGGCTACACCTTC	CASSWDTNYGYTF
once	TRBV7-9	TRBJ1-2	.	TGTGCCAGCAGCTTAGGGGCGGGGGCAGGCAGCTATGGCTACACCTTC	CASSLGAGAGSYGYTF
.	TRBV3-1/TRBV3-2	TRBJ2-1	.	TGTGCCAGCAGCCAAAGGGGATTGGATGAGCAGTTCTTC	CASSQRGLDEQFF
.	TRBV19	TRBJ2-3	.	TGTGCCAGTAGTATGCTACCCAGGGCGGATACGCAGTATTTT	CASSMLPRADTQYF
.	TRBV29-1	TRBJ1-1	TRBD1	TGCAGCGTTGAAAAGACAGGGAATGAAGCTTTCTTT	CSVEKTGNEAFF
.	TRBV7-8	TRBJ2-2	TRBD1	TGTGCCAGCAGCCTGACAGGGGGGGACGGGGAGCTGTTTTTT	CASSLTGGDGELFF
.	TRBV5-1	TRBJ2-5	TRBD1	TGCGCCAGCAGCCGAGAGCGGACAGGGGAAGAGACCCAGTACTTC	CASSRERTGEETQYF
.	TRBV4-1	TRBJ2-3	TRBD2	TGCGCCAGCAGCCCGCGCACTAGCGGGGGCAGGACAGATACGCAGTATTTT	CASSPRTSGGRTDTQYF
.	TRBV5-5	TRBJ2-2	.	TGTGCCAGCAGCTTGTTGGCGGGAACGAACACCGGGGAGCTGTTTTTT	CASSLLAGTNTGELFF
.	TRBV6-5	TRBJ2-7	TRBD2	TGTGCCAGCAGTTACTCGATAGCGGGAGCGCGTGAGCAGTACTTC	CASSYSIAGAREQYF
.	TRBV3-1/TRBV3-2	TRBJ2-1	TRBD2	TGTGCCAGCAGCCAAGATGGGACTAGTCTCTCCCACAATGAGCAGTTCTTC	CASSQDGTSLSHNEQFF
.	TRBV29-1	TRBJ2-1	TRBD1	TGCAGCGCTACACAATTTGACAGGGGGTCAAAGCACTCCTACAATGAGCAGTTCTTC	CSATQFDRGSKHSYNEQFF
.	TRBV6-2/TRBV6-3	TRBJ2-3	.	TGTGCCAGCAGTTACTCCTGGTGGGAGGGGGGCGAGGCAGATACGCAGTATTTT	CASSYSWWEGGEADTQYF
.	TRBV29-1	TRBJ2-7	.	TGCAGCGTCCAGAGCGGGCAGGGAGGTCCCTACGAGCAGTACTTC	CSVQSGQGGPYEQYF
.	TRBV11-3	TRBJ2-5	TRBD2	TGTGCCAGCAGCCCGGGACTAGCGGGAGTTGAGACCCAGTACTTC	CASSPGLAGVETQYF
few	TRBV7-2	TRBJ1-2	TRBD1	TGTGCCAGCAGCGATGGGACAGGGGGCGCCGGCTACACCTTC	CASSDGTGGAGYTF
.	TRBV7-2	TRBJ1-6	.	TGTGCCAGCAGCTTACCCAGGGGTTCACCCCTCCACTTT	CASSLPRGSPLHF
.	TRBV5-4	TRBJ2-1	TRBD2	TGTGCCAGCAGCTTGTTCAGGACTAGCGGGTTCTACAATGAGCAGTTCTTC	CASSLFRTSGFYNEQFF
.	TRBV11-3	TRBJ2-1	TRBD2	TGTGCCAGCAGCTTAGTTCCGGGAGGGCCCGGTGAGCAGTTCTTC	CASSLVPGGPGEQFF
.	TRBV14	TRBJ2-5	.	TGTGCCAGCAGCCAAAATAGACTAGGAAAGGGGACCCAGTACTTC	CASSQNRLGKGTQYF
.	TRBV30	TRBJ1-6	.	TGTGCCTGGACCCGGGACTCTTATAATTCACCCCTCCACTTT	CAWTRDSYNSPLHF
medium-sized	TRBV24-1	TRBJ2-1	TRBD2	TGTGCCACCAGTGATACGGGGACTAGCGGTGGCAATGAGCAGTTCTTC	CATSDTGTSGGNEQFF
.	TRBV12-5	TRBJ1-2	.	TGTGCTAGTGGTTTGGGACAGGCCTGGGGTGGCTACACCTTC	CASGLGQAWGGYTF
medium-sized	TRBV11-2	TRBJ2-3	.	TGTGCCACCGTAGCCGCGGGTTCGGGAGATACGCAGTATTTT	CATVAAGSGDTQYF
.	TRBV6-2/TRBV6-3	TRBJ2-7	.	TGTGCCAGCAGTTACATCCCGGGGAGCTCCTACGAGCAGTACTTC	CASSYIPGSSYEQYF
.	TRBV6-5	TRBJ1-1	.	TGTGCCAGCAGTTACTTAGGACAGAGAATGGAAGCTTTCTTT	CASSYLGQRMEAFF
.	TRBV5-1	TRBJ2-7	TRBD1	TGCGCCAGCAGCCACGGGACAGGGAGCTCCTACGAGCAGTACTTC	CASSHGTGSSYEQYF
.	TRBV2	TRBJ2-6	TRBD1	TGTGCCAGCAACTTGGGACAGGGCGCGGGGGCCAACGTCCTGACTTTC	CASNLGQGAGANVLTF
.	TRBV6-5	TRBJ1-5	TRBD1	TGTGCCAGCAACCCAGGCTTCCAGGGGGCTCAGCCCCAGCATTTT	CASNPGFQGAQPQHF
.	TRBV4-1	TRBJ1-5	TRBD1	TGCGCCAGCAGCCAAGATCTAGGAACAGGGGAATATAGCAATCAGCCCCAGCATTTT	CASSQDLGTGEYSNQPQHF
.	TRBV6-6	TRBJ1-5	.	TGTGCCAGCAGTTTTTCCGGGAGGAACCATCAGCCCCAGCATTTT	CASSFSGRNHQPQHF
.	TRBV10-2	TRBJ1-6	.	TGCGCCAGCAGTGAGGCAGGGAATGGTTCACCCCTCCACTTT	CASSEAGNGSPLHF